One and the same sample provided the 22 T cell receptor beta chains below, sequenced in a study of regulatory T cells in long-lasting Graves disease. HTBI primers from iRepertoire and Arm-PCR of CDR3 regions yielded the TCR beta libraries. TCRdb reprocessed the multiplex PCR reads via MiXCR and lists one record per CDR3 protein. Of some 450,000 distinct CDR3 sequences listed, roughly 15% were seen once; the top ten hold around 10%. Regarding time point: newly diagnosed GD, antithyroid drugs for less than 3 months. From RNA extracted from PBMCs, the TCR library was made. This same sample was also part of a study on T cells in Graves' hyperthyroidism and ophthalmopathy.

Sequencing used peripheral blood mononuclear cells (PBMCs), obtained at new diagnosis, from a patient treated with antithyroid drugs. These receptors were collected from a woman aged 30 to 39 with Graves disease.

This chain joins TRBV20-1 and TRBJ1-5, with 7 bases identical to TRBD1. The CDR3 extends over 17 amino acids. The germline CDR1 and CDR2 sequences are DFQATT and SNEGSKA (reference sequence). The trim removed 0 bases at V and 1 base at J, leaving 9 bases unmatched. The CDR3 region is CSARDSRTGNSNQPQHF. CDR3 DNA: TGCAGTGCTAGAGATAGTAGGACAGGTAACAGCAATCAGCCCCAGCATTTT.

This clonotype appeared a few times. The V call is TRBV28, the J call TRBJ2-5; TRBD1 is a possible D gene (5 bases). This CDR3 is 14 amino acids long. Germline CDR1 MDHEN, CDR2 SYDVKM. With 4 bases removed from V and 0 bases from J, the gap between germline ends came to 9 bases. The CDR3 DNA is TGTGCCAGCAGTTCAGACAGCTACCAAGAGACCCAGTACTTC. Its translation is CASSSDSYQETQYF.

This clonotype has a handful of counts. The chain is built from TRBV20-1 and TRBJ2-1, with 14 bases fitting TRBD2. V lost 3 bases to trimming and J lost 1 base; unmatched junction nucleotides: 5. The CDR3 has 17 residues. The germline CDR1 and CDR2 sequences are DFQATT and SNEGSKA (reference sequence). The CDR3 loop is CSASGTSGSRSYNEQFF. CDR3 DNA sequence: TGCAGTGCTAGTGGGACTAGCGGGAGTAGGTCCTACAATGAGCAGTTCTTC.

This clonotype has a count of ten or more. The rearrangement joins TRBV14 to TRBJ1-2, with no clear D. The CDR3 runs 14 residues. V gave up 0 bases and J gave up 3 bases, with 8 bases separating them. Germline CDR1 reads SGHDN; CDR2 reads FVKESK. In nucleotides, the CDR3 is TGTGCCAGCAGCCAAGACCCACGGTACTATGGCTACACCTTC. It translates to CASSQDPRYYGYTF.

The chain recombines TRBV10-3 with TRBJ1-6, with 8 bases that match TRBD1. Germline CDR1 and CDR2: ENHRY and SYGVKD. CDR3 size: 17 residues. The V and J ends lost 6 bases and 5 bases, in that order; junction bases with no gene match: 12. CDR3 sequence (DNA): TGTGCCATCAGGCGAACAACCGGGACAGGTGATAATTCACCCCTCCACTTT. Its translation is CAIRRTTGTGDNSPLHF.

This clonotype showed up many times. The CDR3 DNA follows: TGTGCCTGGAATGATGACCCCGGCGAGCCCCAGCATTTT. As protein: CAWNDDPGEPQHF. The chain has TRBV30 and TRBJ1-5; no reliable D call. There are 13 residues in the CDR3. Germline V lookup: CDR1 GTSNPN, CDR2 SVGIG (reference sequence). Trimming removed 4 bases from V and 8 bases from J, with 15 bases in between. The full variable domain, completed using reference TRBV30 and TRBJ1-5, is SQTIHQWPATLVQPVGSPLSLECTVEGTSNPNLYWYRQAAGRGLQLLFYSVGIGQISSEVPQNLSASRPQDRQFILSSKKLLLSDSGFYLCAWNDDPGEPQHFGDGTRLSIL.

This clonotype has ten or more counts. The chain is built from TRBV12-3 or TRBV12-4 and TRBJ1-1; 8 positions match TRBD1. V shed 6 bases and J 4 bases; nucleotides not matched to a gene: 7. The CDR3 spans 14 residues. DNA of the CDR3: TGTGCCAGCAGGACGACAGGGGAGGGCACTGAAGCTTTCTTT. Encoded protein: CASRTTGEGTEAFF.

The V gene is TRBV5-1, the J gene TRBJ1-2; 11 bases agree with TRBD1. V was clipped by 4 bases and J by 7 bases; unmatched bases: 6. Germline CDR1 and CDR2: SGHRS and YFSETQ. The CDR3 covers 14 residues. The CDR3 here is CASSETGTGGGYTF. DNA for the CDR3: TGCGCCAGCAGCGAAACCGGGACAGGGGGTGGCTACACCTTC.

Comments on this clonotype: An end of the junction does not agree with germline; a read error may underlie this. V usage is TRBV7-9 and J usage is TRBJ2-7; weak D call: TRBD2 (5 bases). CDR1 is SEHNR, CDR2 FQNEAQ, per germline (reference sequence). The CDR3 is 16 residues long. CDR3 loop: CASSDNRGRRAYEQYF. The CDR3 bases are TGTGCCAGCAGCGACAACCGAGGGAGACGGGCCTATGAGCAGTACTTC.

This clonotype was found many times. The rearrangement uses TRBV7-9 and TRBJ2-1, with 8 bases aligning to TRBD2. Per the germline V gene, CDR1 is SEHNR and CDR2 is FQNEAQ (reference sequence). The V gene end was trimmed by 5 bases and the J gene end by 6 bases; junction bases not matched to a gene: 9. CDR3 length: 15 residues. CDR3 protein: CASSETSVGGNEQFF. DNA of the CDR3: TGTGCCAGCAGCGAGACTAGCGTCGGGGGCAATGAGCAGTTCTTC.

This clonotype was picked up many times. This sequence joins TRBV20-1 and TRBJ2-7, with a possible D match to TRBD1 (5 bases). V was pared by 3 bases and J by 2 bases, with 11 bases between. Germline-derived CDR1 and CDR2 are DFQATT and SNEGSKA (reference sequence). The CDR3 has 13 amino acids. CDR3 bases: TGCAGTGCTAGCAGGCCGGACACCTACGAGCAGTACTTC. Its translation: CSASRPDTYEQYF.

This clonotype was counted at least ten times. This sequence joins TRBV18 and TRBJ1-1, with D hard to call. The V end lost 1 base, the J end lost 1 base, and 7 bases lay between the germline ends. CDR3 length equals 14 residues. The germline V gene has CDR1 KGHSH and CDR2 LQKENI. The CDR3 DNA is TGTGCCAGCTCACCACGTGCTTGGAACACTGAAGCTTTCTTT. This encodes CASSPRAWNTEAFF. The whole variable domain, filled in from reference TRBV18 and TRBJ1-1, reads NAGVMQNPRHLVRRRGQEARLRCSPMKGHSHVYWYRQLPEEGLKFMVYLQKENIIDESGMPKERFSAEFPKEGPSILRIQQVVRGDSAAYFCASSPRAWNTEAFFGQGTRLTVV.

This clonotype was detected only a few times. CDR3: CSVEAGGGTDTQYF. The CDR3 coding sequence is TGCAGCGTTGAAGCGGGAGGGGGCACAGATACGCAGTATTTT. The chain links TRBV29-1 to TRBJ2-3, with 8 bases lining up with TRBD2. The germline V gene has CDR1 SQVTM and CDR2 ANQGSEA. The CDR3 totals 14 residues. V shed 1 base, J shed 1 base, and the junction held 1 base outside the gene matches.

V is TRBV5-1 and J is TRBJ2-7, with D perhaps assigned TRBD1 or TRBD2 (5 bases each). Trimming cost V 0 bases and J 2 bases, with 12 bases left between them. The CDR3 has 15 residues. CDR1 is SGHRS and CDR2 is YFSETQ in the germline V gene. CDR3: CASSLAGRATYEQYF. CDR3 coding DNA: TGCGCCAGCAGCTTGGCGGGACGCGCCACCTACGAGCAGTACTTC.

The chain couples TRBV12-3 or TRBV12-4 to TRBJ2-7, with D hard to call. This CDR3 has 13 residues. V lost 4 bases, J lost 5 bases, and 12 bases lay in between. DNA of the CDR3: TGTGCCAGCAGTTCCCAGGAGATTCACGAGCAGTACTTC. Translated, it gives CASSSQEIHEQYF.

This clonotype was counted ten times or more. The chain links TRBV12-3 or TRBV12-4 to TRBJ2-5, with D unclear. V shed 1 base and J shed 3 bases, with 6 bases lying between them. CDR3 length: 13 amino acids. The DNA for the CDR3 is TGTGCCAGCAGTTTAGGGGCAGAAGAGACCCAGTACTTC. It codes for CASSLGAEETQYF.

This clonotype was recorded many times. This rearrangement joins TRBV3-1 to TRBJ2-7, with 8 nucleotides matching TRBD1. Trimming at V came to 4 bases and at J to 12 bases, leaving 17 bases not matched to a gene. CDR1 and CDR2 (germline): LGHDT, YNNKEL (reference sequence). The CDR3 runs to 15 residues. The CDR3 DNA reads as TGTGCCAGCAGCCTATCCTGGACAGGGATGGGGCGACGGTACTTC. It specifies CASSLSWTGMGRRYF.

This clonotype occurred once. CDR3 loop: CASSEQGRETQFF. The DNA for the CDR3 is TGTGCCAGCAGTGAACAGGGAAGGGAGACCCAGTTCTTC. The chain employs TRBV25-1 and TRBJ2-1; D may correspond to TRBD1 or TRBD2 (5 bases each). The V end lost 2 bases, the J end lost 13 bases, and 15 bases lay between the germline ends. This CDR3 region has 13 residues. In germline, CDR1 is MGHDK, CDR2 SYGVNS.

CDR3 loop: CASSLAGVAALNEQFF. The CDR3 region has the DNA TGTGCCAGCAGCTTGGCGGGCGTTGCGGCCCTCAATGAGCAGTTCTTC. V is TRBV5-6 and J is TRBJ2-1; D is ambiguous. Germline V gene lookup returns CDR1 SGHDT and CDR2 YYEEEE. V lost 0 bases to trimming and J lost 6 bases, with 16 bases between them. The CDR3 extends over 16 amino acids.

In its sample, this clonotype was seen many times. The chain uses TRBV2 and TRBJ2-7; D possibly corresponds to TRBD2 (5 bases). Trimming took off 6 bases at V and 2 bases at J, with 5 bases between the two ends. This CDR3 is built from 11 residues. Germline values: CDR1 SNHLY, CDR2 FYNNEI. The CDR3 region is CASSGTYEQYF. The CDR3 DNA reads TGTGCCAGCAGCGGGACCTACGAGCAGTACTTC. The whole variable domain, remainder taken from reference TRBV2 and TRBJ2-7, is EPEVTQTPSHQVTQMGQEVILRCVPISNHLYFYWYRQILGQKVEFLVSFYNNEISEKSEIFDDQFSVERPDGSNFTLKIRSTKLEDSAMYFCASSGTYEQYFGPGTRLTVT.

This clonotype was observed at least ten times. CDR3 residues: CATSDWDPGYNEQFF. The CDR3, as DNA: TGTGCCACCAGTGATTGGGATCCGGGCTACAATGAGCAGTTCTTC. V gene TRBV24-1 combines with J gene TRBJ2-1; D remains ambiguous. V lost 2 bases and J lost 3, with 10 bases in between. The CDR3 spans 15 residues. Germline-derived CDR1 and CDR2 are KGHDR and SFDVKD.

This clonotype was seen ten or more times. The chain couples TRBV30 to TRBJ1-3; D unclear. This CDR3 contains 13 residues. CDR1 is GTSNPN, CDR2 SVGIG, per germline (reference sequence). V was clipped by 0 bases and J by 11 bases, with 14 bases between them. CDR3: CAWSVDVSGPIYF. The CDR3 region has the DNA TGTGCCTGGAGTGTAGACGTTTCAGGCCCCATATATTTT.